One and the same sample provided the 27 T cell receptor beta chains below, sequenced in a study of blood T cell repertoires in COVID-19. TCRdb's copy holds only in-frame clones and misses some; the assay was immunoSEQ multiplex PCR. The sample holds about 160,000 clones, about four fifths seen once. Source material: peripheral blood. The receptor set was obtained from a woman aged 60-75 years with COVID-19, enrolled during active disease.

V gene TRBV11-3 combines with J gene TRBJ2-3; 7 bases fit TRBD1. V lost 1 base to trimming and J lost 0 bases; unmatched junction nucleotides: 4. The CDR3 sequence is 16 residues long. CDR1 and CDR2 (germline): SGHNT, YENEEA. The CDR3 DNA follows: TGTGCCAGCAGCTTAGGGGGGACAGTGAGCACAGATACGCAGTATTTT. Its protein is CASSLGGTVSTDTQYF.

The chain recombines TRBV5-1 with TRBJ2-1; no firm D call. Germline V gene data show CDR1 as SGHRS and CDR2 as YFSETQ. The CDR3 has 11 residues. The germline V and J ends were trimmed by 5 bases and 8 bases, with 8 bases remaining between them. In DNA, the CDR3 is TGCGCCAGCAGAATTACGGATGAGCAGTTCTTC. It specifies CASRITDEQFF.

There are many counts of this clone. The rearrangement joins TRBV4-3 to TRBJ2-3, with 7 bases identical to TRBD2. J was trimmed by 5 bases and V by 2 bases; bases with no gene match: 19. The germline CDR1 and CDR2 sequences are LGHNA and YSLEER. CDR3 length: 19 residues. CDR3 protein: CASSQRWARAGREGDTQYF. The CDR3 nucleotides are TGCGCCAGCAGCCAACGATGGGCCCGAGCGGGAAGGGAGGGAGATACGCAGTATTTT.

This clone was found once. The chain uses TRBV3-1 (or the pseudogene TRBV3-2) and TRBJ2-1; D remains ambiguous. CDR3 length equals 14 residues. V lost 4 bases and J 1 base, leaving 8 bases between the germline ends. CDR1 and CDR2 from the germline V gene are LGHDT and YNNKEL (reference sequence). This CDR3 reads CASSPARSYNEQFF. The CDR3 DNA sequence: TGTGCCAGCAGCCCGGCCAGGTCCTACAATGAGCAGTTCTTC.

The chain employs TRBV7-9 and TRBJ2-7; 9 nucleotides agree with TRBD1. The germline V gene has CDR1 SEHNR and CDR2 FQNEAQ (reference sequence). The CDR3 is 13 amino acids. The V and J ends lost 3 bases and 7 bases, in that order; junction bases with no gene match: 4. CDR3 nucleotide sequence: TGTGCCAGCAGCTTGCCCGGACAGGGGGAGCAGTACTTC. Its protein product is CASSLPGQGEQYF.

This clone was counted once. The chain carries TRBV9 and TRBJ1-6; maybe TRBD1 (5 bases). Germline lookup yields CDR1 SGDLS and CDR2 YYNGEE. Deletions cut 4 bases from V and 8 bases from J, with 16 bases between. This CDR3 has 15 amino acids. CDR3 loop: CASSSARGGDSPLHF. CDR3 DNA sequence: TGTGCCAGCAGCTCAGCCCGAGGAGGGGATTCACCCCTCCACTTT.

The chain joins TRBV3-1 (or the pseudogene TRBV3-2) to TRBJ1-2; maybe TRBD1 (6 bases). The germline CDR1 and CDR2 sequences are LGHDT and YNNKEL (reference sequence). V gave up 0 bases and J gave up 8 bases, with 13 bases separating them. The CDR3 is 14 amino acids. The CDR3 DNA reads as TGTGCCAGCAGCCAAGAAAGGGGGGGATACGGCTACACCTTC. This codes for CASSQERGGYGYTF.

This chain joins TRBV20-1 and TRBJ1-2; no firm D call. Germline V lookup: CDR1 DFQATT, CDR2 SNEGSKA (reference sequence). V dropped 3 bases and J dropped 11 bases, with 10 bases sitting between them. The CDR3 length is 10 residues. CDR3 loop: CSASREGYTF. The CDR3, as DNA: TGCAGTGCTAGTCGGGAGGGTTACACCTTC.

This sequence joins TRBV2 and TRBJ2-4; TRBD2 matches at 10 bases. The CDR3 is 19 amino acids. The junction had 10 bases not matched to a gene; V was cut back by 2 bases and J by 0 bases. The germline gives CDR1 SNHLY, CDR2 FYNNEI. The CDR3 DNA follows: TGTGCCAGCAGTGAAATTAGGCTAGCGGGAGAATCAGCCAAAAACATTCAGTACTTC. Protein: CASSEIRLAGESAKNIQYF. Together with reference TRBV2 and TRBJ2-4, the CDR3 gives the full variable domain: EPEVTQTPSHQVTQMGQEVILRCVPISNHLYFYWYRQILGQKVEFLVSFYNNEISEKSEIFDDQFSVERPDGSNFTLKIRSTKLEDSAMYFCASSEIRLAGESAKNIQYFGAGTRLSVL.

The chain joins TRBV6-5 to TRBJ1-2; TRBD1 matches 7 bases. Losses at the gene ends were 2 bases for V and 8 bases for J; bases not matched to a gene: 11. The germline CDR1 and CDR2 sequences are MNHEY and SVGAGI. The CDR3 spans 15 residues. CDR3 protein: CASSYPRGGGTGYTF. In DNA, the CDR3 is TGTGCCAGCAGTTACCCCCGTGGAGGGGGCACCGGCTACACCTTC.

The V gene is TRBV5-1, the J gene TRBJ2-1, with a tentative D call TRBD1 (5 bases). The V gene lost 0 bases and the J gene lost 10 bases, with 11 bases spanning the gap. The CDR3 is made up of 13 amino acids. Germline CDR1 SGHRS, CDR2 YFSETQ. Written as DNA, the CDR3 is TGCGCCAGCAGCTTGGGTTGGGGCGAGGAGCAGTTCTTC. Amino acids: CASSLGWGEEQFF.

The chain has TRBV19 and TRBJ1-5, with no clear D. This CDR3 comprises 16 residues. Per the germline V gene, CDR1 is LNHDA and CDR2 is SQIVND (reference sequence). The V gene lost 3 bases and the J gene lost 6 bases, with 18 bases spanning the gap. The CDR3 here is CASSIGVGGLAQPQHF. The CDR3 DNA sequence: TGTGCCAGTAGTATTGGAGTCGGAGGATTGGCTCAGCCCCAGCATTTT. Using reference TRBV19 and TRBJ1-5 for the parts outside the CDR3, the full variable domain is DGGITQSPKYLFRKEGQNVTLSCEQNLNHDAMYWYRQDPGQGLRLIYYSQIVNDFQKGDIAEGYSVSREKKESFPLTVTSAQKNPTAFYLCASSIGVGGLAQPQHFGDGTRLSIL.

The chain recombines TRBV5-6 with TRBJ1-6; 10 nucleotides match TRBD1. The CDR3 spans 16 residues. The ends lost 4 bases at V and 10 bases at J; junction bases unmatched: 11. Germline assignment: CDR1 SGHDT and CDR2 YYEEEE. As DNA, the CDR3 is TGTGCCAGCAGCATGACAGGGGGCCTGGAACTATCACCCCTCCACTTT. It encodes CASSMTGGLELSPLHF.

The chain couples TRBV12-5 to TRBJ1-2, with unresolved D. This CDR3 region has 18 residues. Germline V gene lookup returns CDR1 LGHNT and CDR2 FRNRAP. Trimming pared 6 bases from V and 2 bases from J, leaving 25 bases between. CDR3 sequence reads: CASGPTGKGEPPNYGYTF. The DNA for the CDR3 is TGTGCTAGTGGGCCGACCGGGAAGGGAGAACCCCCAAACTATGGCTACACCTTC.

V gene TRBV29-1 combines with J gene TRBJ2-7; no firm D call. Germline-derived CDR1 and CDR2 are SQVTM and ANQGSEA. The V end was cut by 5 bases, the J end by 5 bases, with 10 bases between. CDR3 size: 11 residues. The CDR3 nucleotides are TGCAGCGTTAGGCAGGCCCACGAGCAGTACTTC. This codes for CSVRQAHEQYF.

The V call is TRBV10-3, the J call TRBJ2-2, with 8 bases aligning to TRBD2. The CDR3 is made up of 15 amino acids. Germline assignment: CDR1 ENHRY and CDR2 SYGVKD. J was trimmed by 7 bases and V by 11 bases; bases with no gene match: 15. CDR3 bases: TGTGCCGCAGGCGGGGGGAGTCAAGGAAACGGGGAGCTGTTTTTT. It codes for CAAGGGSQGNGELFF.

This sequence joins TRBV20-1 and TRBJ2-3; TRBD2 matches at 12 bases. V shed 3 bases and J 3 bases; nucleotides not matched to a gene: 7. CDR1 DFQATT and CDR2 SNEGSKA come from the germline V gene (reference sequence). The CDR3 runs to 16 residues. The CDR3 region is CSASLSSGRVTDTQYF. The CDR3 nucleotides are TGCAGTGCTAGTCTGTCTAGCGGGAGGGTAACAGATACGCAGTATTTT.

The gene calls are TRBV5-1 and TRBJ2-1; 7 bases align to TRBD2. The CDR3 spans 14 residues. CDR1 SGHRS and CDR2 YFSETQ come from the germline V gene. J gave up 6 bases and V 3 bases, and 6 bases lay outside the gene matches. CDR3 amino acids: CASSSMTSLNEQFF. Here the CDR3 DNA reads TGCGCCAGCAGCTCGATGACTAGCCTCAATGAGCAGTTCTTC.

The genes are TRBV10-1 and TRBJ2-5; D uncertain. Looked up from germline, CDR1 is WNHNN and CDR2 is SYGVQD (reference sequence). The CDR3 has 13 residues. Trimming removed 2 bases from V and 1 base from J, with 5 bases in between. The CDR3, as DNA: TGCGCCAGCAGTGAGCGCAGCCAAGAGACCCAGTACTTC. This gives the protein CASSERSQETQYF.

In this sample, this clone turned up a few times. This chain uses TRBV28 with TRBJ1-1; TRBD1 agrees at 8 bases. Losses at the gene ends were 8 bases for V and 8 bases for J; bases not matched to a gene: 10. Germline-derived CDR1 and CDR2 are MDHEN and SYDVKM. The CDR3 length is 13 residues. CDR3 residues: CASLTGGALEAFF. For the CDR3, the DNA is TGTGCCAGCCTAACAGGGGGTGCCTTAGAAGCTTTCTTT.

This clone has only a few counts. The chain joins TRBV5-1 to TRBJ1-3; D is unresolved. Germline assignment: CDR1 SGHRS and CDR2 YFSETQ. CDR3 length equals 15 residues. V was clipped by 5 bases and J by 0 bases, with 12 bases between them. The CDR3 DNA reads TGCGCCAGCAGACCGCAGGCGAGCTCTGGAAACACCATATATTTT. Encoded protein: CASRPQASSGNTIYF.

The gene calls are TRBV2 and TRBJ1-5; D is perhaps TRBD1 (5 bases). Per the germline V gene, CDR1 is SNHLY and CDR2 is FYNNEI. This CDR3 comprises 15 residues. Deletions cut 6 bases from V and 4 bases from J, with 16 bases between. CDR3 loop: CASSAQGGWNQPQHF. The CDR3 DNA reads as TGTGCCAGCAGCGCCCAGGGTGGTTGGAATCAGCCCCAGCATTTT.

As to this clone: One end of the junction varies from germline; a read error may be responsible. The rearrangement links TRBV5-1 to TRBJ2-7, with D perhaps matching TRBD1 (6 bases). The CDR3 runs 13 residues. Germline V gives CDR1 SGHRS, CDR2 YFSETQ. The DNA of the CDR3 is TGCGCCAGCAGGTTGGACAGATCCTACGAGCAGTACTTC. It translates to CASRLDRSYEQYF.

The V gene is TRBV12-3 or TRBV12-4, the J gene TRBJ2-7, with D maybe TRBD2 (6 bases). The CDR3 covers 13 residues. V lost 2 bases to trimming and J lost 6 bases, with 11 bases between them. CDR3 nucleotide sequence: TGTGCCAGCAGTTTACAACTAGCTTCCGAGCAGTACTTC. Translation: CASSLQLASEQYF.

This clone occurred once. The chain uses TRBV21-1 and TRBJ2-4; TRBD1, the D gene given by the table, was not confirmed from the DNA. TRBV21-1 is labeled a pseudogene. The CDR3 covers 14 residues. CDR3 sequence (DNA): TGTGCCAGCAGCAGAACAGGGAACAAAAACATTCAGTACTTC. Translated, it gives CASSRTGNKNIQYF.

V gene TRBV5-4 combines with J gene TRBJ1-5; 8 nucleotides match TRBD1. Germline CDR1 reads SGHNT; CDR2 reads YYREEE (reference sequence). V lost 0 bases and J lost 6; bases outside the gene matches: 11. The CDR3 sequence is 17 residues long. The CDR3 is CASSLGNGQGVGQPQHF. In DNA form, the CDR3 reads TGTGCCAGCAGCTTGGGAAATGGACAGGGAGTCGGTCAGCCCCAGCATTTT.

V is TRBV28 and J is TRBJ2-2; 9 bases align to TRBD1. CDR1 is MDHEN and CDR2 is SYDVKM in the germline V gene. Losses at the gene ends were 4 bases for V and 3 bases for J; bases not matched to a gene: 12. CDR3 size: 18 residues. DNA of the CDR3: TGTGCCAGCAGTTCGTTCCACAGGGGGCGAGGAGACACCGGGGAGCTGTTTTTT. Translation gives CASSSFHRGRGDTGELFF.